This entry describes one T cell receptor (beta chain). Its antigen is currently unknown. The source of the sample is a study of cytomegalovirus exposure and HLA in healthy donors. Points from the study as a whole: The records held CMV serostatus as the only immune exposure information. The study carried out a later analysis of TCR beta sequences. It associated under 20,000 of them with specific HLA alleles at a false discovery rate of 0.05.

The CDR3 loop spans 15 amino acids. Trimming shortened V by 0 bases and J by 9 bases, and 17 bases separated the two germline ends. Germline V CDR1 and CDR2: MNHNY, SVGAGI (reference sequence). These donors, healthy bone marrow donors, were studied. A multiplex PCR was run with 60 Vbeta primers and 13 Jbeta primers. Assay: immunoSEQ multiplex PCR; the TCRdb copy retains only in-frame clones and omits some. The sample consists of more than 150,000 clones, 84% of them appearing once. This sequence was found in a girl aged 2 to 9 in good health and CMV-seropositive. Sequenced sample: PBMCs. The chain combines TRBV6-6 with TRBJ1-1, with D possibly being TRBD1 (6 bases). CDR3 amino acids: CASSYSTHRDTKAFF. DNA for the CDR3: TGTGCCAGCAGTTACTCGACGCACCGGGACACAAAAGCTTTCTTT.